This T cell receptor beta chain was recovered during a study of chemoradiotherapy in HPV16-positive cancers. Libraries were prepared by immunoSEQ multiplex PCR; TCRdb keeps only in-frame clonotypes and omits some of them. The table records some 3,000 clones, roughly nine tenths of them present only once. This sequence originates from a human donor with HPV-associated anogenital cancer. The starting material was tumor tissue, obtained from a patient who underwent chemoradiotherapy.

The DNA for the CDR3 is TGTGCCTGGAGTTCACCGACAGGGGGGTTTTTTGGTGAGCAGTTCTTC. It codes for CAWSSPTGGFFGEQFF. This sequence joins TRBV30 and TRBJ2-1; TRBD1 aligns across 9 bases. V shed 2 bases and J 9 bases; nucleotides not matched to a gene: 14. The CDR3 sequence is 16 residues long. The germline V gene has CDR1 GTSNPN and CDR2 SVGIG (reference sequence).